The sequence of this T cell receptor beta chain was determined in a study of beta chain features in type 1 diabetes. There are a few counts of this clone. Antigen unknown. The junction differs from germline at one of its ends, possibly a read error. The isolated RNA, all of it, was reverse transcribed, so expressed TCRB transcripts were what got sequenced. TCRdb keeps only in-frame clones here, not all; method: immunoSEQ multiplex PCR. The data hold some 640,000 clones, with about 14% observed a single time. Per donor, one heparinised blood draw averaged about 116 mL. Study-wide results and caveats: Moderate but significant shortening of TCRB CDR3s was recorded in all four CD4+ subsets from Type 1 diabetes patients. PCR might show a preference for shorter templates, equally across patients and controls. Naive, central memory and regulatory TCRB repertoires appeared more similar among patients than healthy donors.

Germline CDR1 and CDR2: SGHRS and YFSETQ. This CDR3 is 13 amino acids long. This rearrangement joins TRBV5-1 to TRBJ2-5; D not certain. Sequenced sample: naive CD4+ T cells from blood. The clonotype originates from a man aged 18 to 30 with type 1 diabetes. The CDR3 protein is CASSSDSQGTQYF. The CDR3, as DNA: TGCGCCAGCAGTTCTGACTCCCAAGGGACCCAGTACTTC.